This TCR beta chain is from a study of human T cells and chemical hapten exposure. Unfractionated whole blood yielded the extracted total RNA. Library preparation tagged each individual cDNA molecule with a unique molecular identifier. Each CDR3 protein is one row after TCRdb ran MiXCR on the reads. The data show fewer than 150,000 distinct CDR3 sequences, with 8.5% to 9% seen just once and roughly 1.3% held by the top ten. The clonotype was recovered from a human donor in good health. Some clones in this sample may be carry-over from other donors' samples. The sequencing sample was made of whole blood.

The CDR3 region is CASSFGTSGGLLAKNIQYF. The CDR3 DNA reads as TGTGCCAGCAGCTTCGGGACTAGCGGGGGGCTCCTAGCCAAAAACATTCAGTACTTC. This chain joins TRBV7-2 and TRBJ2-4, with 15 bases aligning to TRBD2. The CDR3 has 19 residues. Germline lookup yields CDR1 SGHTA and CDR2 FQGNSA. V shed 3 bases and J 0 bases; nucleotides not matched to a gene: 6.